This T cell receptor (beta chain) was captured in a study of blood T cell repertoires in COVID-19. Study as a whole: Samples taken during acute and convalescent COVID-19 were collected in the United States, Italy and Spain.

Some clones are missing from TCRdb's copy, which holds only in-frame ones; the method was immunoSEQ multiplex PCR. This sample has hundreds of thousands of clones, with roughly 88% found just once. Participants spanned ages roughly 18 to 90 years and resided in 20 to 30 US areas. V was clipped by 5 bases and J by 1 base, with 14 bases between them. Per germline, CDR1 SGHKS and CDR2 YYEKEE (reference sequence). The CDR3 runs to 15 residues. This TCR was recovered from a woman aged 50 to 60 who had recovered from COVID-19. Sequenced material: PBMCs or T cells enriched from blood (not recorded which). The chain recombines TRBV5-5 with TRBJ2-3; possible D gene TRBD2, 5 bases. The DNA for the CDR3 is TGTGCCAGCAGTGTCCTGCTGGGAGGCACAGATACGCAGTATTTT. It is translated as CASSVLLGGTDTQYF.